The subject of this entry is one T cell receptor beta chain. The protocol was immunoSEQ multiplex PCR, while the TCRdb copy is restricted to in-frame clones and leaves out a portion. The sample lists around 300,000 clones, 75% to 90% occurring once. There are 17 residues in the CDR3. In germline, CDR1 is SGHDT, CDR2 YYEEEE. V dropped 4 bases and J dropped 2; count of bases not matched to a gene: 7. Treatment given: some 20 received Ad26.COV2.S at low or high dose, single or two shots; roughly 5 received placebo; per-sample allocation not given. Repertoires come from day 63 after the first vaccine or placebo injection. Built on an Ad26 vector, the vaccine expressed Wuhan-strain SARS-CoV-2 spike. The sample belongs to a study of Ad26.COV2.S vaccination and SARS-CoV-2 variants.

The TCR originated in a person aged 18-65 years who received the Ad26.COV2.S COVID-19 vaccine or a placebo. The sample consisted of peripheral blood, taken in a trial of Ad26.COV2.S vaccine versus placebo. The chain uses TRBV5-6 and TRBJ1-6, with TRBD1 identical over 9 bases. CDR3 amino acids: CASSSRDRAPYNSPLHF. The CDR3 region has the DNA TGTGCCAGCAGCAGCCGGGACAGGGCCCCCTATAATTCACCCCTCCACTTT.